These T cell receptor beta chains were read from a single sample in a study of graft-versus-host responses after intestinal transplantation. Libraries were prepared by immunoSEQ multiplex PCR; TCRdb keeps only in-frame clonotypes and omits some of them. The table shows some 100,000 clones, with 85% to 95% occurring only once. These TCRs are of unknown antigen specificity. This specimen consisted of unstimulated CD8+ T cells sorted from spleen or lymph node cells, obtained before transplant. Every receptor here comes from a human donor who was the organ donor for an intestinal transplant. The conserved cysteine and the conserved F or W are not part of the CDR3 here.

TRBJ2-4	TRBV9	ASSVSSGIPPIAKNIQY
TRBJ1-1	TRBV7-9	ASSLSNTEAF
TRBJ2-3	TRBV28	ASSFGQGLDTQY
TRBJ1-1	TRBV7-9	ASSHPMGQENTEAF
TRBJ1-2	TRBV15	ATSRDPPSPYGYT
TRBJ2-7	TRBV4-1	ASSQDRGTGVDEQY
TRBJ1-2	TRBV6-6	ASSYSTGTNYGYT
TRBJ2-1	TRBV28	ASSLAGGGIYEQF
TRBJ1-6	TRBV12-5	ASGETATYNSPLH
TRBJ1-3	TRBV9	ASQSGGRWGNTIY